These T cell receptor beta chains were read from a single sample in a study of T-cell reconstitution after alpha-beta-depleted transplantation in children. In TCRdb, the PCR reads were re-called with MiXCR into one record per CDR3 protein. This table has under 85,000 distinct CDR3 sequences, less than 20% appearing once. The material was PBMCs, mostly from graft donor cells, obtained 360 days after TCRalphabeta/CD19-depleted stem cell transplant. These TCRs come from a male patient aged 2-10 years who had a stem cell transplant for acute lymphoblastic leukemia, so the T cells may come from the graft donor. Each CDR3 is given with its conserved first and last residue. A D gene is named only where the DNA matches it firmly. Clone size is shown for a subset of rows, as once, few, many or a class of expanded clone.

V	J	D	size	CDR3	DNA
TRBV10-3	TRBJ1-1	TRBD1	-	CAIRDGTGLRGTEAFF	TGTGCCATCAGGGACGGGACAGGGCTTAGAGGCACTGAAGCTTTCTTT
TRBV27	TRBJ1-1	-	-	CASSLSRSVEAFF	TGTGCCAGCAGTTTATCGAGATCTGTGGAAGCTTTCTTT
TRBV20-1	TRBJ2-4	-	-	CSARGRGKNIQYF	TGCAGTGCTAGGGGCCGGGGGAAAAACATTCAGTACTTC
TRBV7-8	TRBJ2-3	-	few	CASSTIRGPRLADTQYF	TGTGCCAGCAGCACAATTAGGGGTCCCCGACTAGCAGATACGCAGTATTTT
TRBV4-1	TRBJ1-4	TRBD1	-	CASSQGGRDRGLPNEKLFF	TGCGCCAGCAGCCAAGGTGGAAGAGACAGGGGGCTACCTAATGAAAAACTGTTTTTT
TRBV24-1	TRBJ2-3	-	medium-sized	CATHDDSTDTQYF	TGTGCCACCCATGACGACAGCACAGATACGCAGTATTTT
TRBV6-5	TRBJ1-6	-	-	CASSYLQSSYNSPLHF	TGTGCCAGCAGTTACCTACAGAGCTCCTATAATTCACCCCTCCACTTT
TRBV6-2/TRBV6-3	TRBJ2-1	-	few	CASSYEIAEIMGYNEQFF	TGTGCCAGCAGTTACGAAATAGCGGAGATCATGGGCTACAATGAGCAGTTCTTC
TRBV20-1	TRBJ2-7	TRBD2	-	CSARDRGSSYEQYF	TGCAGTGCTAGAGATCGCGGGAGTTCCTACGAGCAGTACTTC
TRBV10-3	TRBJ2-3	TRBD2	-	CAISPMRAGGSTDTQYF	TGTGCCATCAGCCCCATGCGAGCGGGAGGCTCCACAGATACGCAGTATTTT
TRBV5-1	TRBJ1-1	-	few	CASSLFNEAFF	TGCGCCAGCAGCTTGTTTAATGAAGCTTTCTTT
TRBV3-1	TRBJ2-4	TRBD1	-	CASSQVTGTVKNIQYF	TGTGCCAGCAGCCAAGTAACCGGGACAGTGAAGAACATTCAGTACTTC
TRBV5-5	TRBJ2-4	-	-	CASSLRQGVAKNIQYF	TGTGCCAGCAGCTTGCGTCAGGGAGTAGCCAAAAACATTCAGTACTTC
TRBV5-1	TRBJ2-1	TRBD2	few	CASSPGGRVGYEQFF	TGCGCCAGCAGCCCGGGGGGTAGGGTAGGGTATGAGCAGTTCTTC
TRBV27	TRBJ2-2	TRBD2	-	CASSLWSSGSTGELFF	TGTGCCAGCAGTTTATGGTCTAGCGGGAGTACCGGGGAGCTGTTTTTT
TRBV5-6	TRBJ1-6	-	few	CASKRQVTHSPLHF	TGTGCCAGCAAGAGACAAGTCACGCACTCACCCCTCCACTTT
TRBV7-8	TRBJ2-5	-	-	CASSSTRGSRQETQYF	TGTGCCAGCAGCTCTACCCGTGGTTCCCGCCAAGAGACCCAGTACTTC
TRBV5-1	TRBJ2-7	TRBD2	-	CASSLGLVGEQYF	TGCGCCAGCAGCCTTGGACTAGTTGGCGAGCAGTACTTC
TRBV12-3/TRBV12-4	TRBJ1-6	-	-	CASRTRQKCGRDSPLHF	TGTGCCAGCAGGACCCGACAGAAATGTGGACGAGATTCACCCCTCCACTTT
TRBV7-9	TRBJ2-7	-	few	CASSLPGGGEQYF	TGTGCCAGCAGCTTACCAGGGGGAGGTGAGCAGTACTTC
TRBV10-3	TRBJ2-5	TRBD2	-	CAISGRAVETQYF	TGTGCCATTAGCGGGAGGGCCGTGGAGACCCAGTACTTC
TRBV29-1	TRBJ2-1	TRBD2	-	CSVVAGAYNEQFF	TGCAGCGTTGTCGCGGGAGCCTACAATGAGCAGTTCTTC
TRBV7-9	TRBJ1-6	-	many	CASSFKGSMGGRNSPLHF	TGTGCCAGCAGCTTTAAAGGTTCGATGGGAGGTCGGAATTCACCCCTCCACTTT
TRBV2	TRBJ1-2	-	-	CASSVSDYGYTF	TGTGCCAGCAGTGTTTCGGATTATGGCTACACCTTC
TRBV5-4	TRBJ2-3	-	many	CASSLAPTDTQYF	TGTGCCAGCAGCTTGGCACCTACAGATACGCAGTATTTT
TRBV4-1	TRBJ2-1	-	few	CASSQEGGRTIANEQFF	TGCGCCAGCAGCCAAGAAGGTGGAAGGACTATAGCCAATGAGCAGTTCTTC
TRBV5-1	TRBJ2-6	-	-	CASSLGIPSGANVLTF	TGCGCCAGCAGCTTGGGCATCCCCTCTGGGGCCAACGTCCTGACTTTC
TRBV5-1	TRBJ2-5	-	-	CASSLGLRDYQETQYF	TGCGCCAGCAGCTTGGGACTGCGGGACTACCAAGAGACCCAGTACTTC